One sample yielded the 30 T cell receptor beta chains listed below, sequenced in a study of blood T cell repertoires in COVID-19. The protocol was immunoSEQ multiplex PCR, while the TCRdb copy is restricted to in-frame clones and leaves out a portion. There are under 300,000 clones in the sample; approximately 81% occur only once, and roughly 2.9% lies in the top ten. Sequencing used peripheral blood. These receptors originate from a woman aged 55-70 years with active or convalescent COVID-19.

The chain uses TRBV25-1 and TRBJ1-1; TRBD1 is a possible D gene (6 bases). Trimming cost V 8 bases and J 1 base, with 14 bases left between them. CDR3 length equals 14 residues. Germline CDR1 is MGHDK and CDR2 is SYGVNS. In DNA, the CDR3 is TGTGCCAGCTTAGCTATGACAGGGAACACTGAAGCTTTCTTT. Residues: CASLAMTGNTEAFF.

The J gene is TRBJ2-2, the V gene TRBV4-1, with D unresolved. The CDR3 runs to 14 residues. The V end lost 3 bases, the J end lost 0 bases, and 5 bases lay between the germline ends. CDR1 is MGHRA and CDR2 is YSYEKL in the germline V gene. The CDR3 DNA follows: TGCGCCAGCAGCCATGGCCCGAACACCGGGGAGCTGTTTTTT. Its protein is CASSHGPNTGELFF.

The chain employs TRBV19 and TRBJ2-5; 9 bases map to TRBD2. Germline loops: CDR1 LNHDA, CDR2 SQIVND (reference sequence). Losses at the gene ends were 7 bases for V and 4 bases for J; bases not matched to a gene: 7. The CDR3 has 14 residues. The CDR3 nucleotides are TGTGCCAGTACCGCCTTAGCGGGGGTAGAGACCCAGTACTTC. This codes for CASTALAGVETQYF.

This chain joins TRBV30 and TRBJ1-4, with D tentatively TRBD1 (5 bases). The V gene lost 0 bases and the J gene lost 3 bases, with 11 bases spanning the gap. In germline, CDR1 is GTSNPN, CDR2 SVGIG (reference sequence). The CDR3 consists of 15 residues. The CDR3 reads CAWSVLRVSNEKLFF. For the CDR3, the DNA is TGTGCCTGGAGTGTACTCAGGGTTTCTAATGAAAAACTGTTTTTT.

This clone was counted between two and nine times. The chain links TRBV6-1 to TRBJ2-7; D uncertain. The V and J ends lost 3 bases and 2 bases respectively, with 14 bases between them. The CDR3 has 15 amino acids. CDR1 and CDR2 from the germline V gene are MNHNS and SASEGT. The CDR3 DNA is TGTGCCAGCAGTGAGGGCCGTCACATTCCCTACGAGCAGTACTTC. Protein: CASSEGRHIPYEQYF.

The CDR3 region is CASSLDVAIDTGELFF. The DNA of the CDR3 is TGTGCCAGCAGCTTAGACGTCGCGATAGACACCGGGGAGCTGTTTTTT. V usage is TRBV7-2 and J usage is TRBJ2-2, with D uncertain. This CDR3 is 16 amino acids long. The V end lost 1 base, the J end lost 3 bases, and 12 bases lay between the germline ends. The germline V gene has CDR1 SGHTA and CDR2 FQGNSA.

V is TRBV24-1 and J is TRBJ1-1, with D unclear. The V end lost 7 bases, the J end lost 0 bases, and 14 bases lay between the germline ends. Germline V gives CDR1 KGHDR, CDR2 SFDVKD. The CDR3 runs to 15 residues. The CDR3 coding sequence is TGTGCCACCAGCTATCTGTGGGCCTTGAACACTGAAGCTTTCTTT. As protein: CATSYLWALNTEAFF.

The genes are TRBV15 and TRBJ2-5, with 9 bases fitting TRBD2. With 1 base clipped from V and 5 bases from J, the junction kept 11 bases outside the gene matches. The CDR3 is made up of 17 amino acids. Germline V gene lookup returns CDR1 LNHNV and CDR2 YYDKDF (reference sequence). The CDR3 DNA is TGTGCCACCAGCAGAGGTCCGGCGGGGGGGCCGTATGAGACCCAGTACTTC. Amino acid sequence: CATSRGPAGGPYETQYF.

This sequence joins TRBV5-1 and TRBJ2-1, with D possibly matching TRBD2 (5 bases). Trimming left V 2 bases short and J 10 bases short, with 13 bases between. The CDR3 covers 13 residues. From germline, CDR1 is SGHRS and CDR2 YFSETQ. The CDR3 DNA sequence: TGCGCCAGCAGCTTCGGAGAGGGCACAGAGCAGTTCTTC. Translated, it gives CASSFGEGTEQFF.

CDR3 sequence reads: CASSQDLGTRGAEAFF. Written as DNA, the CDR3 is TGCGCCAGCAGCCAAGATCTAGGCACCCGTGGCGCTGAAGCTTTCTTT. The J gene is TRBJ1-1, the V gene TRBV4-3; unclear D gene. The V and J ends lost 0 bases and 6 bases respectively, with 17 bases between them. Germline CDR1 LGHNA, CDR2 YSLEER. The CDR3 runs 16 residues.

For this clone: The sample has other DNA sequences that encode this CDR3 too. CDR3 region: CASSQDRNQPQHF. CDR3 DNA: TGTGCCAGCAGCCAAGACCGTAATCAGCCCCAGCATTTT. This chain links TRBV3-1 (or the pseudogene TRBV3-2) with TRBJ1-5; D unresolved. The CDR3 sequence is 13 residues long. V dropped 0 bases and J dropped 4 bases, with 4 bases sitting between them. Per germline, CDR1 LGHDT and CDR2 YNNKEL (reference sequence).

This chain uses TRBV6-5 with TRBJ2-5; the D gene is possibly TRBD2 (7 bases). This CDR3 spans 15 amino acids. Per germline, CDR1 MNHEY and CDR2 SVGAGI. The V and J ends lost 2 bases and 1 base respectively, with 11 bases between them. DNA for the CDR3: TGTGCCAGCAGTTACGCGGGGGCCCTCCAAGAGACCCAGTACTTC. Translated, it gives CASSYAGALQETQYF.

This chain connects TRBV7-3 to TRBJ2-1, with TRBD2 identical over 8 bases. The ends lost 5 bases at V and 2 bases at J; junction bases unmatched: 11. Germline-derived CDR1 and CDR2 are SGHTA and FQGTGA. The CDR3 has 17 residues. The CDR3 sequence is CASSPGPRGGTYNEQFF. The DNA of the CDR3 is TGTGCCAGCAGCCCGGGCCCGCGCGGGGGGACCTACAATGAGCAGTTCTTC. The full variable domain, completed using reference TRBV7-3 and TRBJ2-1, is GAGVSQTPSNKVTEKGKYVELRCDPISGHTALYWYRQSLGQGPEFLIYFQGTGAADDSGLPNDRFFAVRPEGSVSTLKIQRTERGDSAVYLCASSPGPRGGTYNEQFFGPGTRLTVL.

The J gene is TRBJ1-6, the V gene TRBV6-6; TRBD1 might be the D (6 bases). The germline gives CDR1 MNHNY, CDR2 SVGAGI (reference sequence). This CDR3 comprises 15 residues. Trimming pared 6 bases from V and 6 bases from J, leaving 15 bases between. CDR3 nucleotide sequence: TGTGCCAGCAGCCACGCTATGGACAGTAATTCACCCCTCCACTTT. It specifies CASSHAMDSNSPLHF.

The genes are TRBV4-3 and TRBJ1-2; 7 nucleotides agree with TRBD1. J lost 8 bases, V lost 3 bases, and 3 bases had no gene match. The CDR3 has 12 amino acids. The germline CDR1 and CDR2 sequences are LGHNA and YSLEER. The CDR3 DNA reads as TGCGCCAGCAGCCACCAACAGGGGGGCTACACCTTC. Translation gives CASSHQQGGYTF.

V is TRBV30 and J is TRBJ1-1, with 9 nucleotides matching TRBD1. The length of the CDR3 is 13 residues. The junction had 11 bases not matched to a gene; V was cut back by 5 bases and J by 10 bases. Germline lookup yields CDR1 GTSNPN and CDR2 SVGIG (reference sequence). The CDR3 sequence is CAWDRQGERGAFF. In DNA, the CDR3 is TGTGCCTGGGACAGACAGGGGGAGAGAGGAGCTTTCTTT.

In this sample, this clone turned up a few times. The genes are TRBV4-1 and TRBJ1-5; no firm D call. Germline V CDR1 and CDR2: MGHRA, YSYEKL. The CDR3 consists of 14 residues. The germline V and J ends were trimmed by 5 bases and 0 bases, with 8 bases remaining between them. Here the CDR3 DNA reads TGCGCCAGCAGCGTCATCTATAGCAATCAGCCCCAGCATTTT. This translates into CASSVIYSNQPQHF.

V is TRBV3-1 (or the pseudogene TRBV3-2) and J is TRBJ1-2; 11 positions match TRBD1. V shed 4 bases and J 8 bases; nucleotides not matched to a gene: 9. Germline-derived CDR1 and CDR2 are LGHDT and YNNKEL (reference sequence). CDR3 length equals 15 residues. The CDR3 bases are TGTGCCAGCAGCCCTAGACGGACAGGGGGCGAAGGCTACACCTTC. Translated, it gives CASSPRRTGGEGYTF.

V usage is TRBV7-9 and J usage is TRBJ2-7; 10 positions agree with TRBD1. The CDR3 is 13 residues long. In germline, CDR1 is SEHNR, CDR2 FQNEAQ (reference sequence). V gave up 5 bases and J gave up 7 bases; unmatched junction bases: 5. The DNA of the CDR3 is TGTGCCAGCAGCCCCGGGACAGGGGTGGAGCAGTACTTC. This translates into CASSPGTGVEQYF.

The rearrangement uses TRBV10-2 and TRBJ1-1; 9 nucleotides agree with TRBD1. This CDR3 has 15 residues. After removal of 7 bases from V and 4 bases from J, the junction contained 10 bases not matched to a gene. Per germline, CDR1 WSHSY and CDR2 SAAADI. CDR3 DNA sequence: TGCGCCAGCAATAACAGGGGGCATGGGGGCACTGAAGCTTTCTTT. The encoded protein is CASNNRGHGGTEAFF.

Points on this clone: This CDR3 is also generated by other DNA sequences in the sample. The DNA for the CDR3 is TGTGCCAGCAGCCCCCGGACAGGGGTGGGGTACAATGAGCAGTTCTTC. It codes for CASSPRTGVGYNEQFF. The chain recombines TRBV7-9 with TRBJ2-1; 9 bases align to TRBD1. The CDR3 loop spans 16 amino acids. V shed 5 bases, J shed 4 bases, and the junction held 9 bases outside the gene matches. Germline V gene sequence: CDR1 SEHNR, CDR2 FQNEAQ (reference sequence).

The CDR3 DNA reads TGTGCCAGCAGCCTGACTAGCGGTAGCACAGATACGCAGTATTTT. As protein: CASSLTSGSTDTQYF. This sequence joins TRBV3-1 (or the pseudogene TRBV3-2) and TRBJ2-3; TRBD2 matches at 9 bases. Germline values: CDR1 LGHDT, CDR2 YNNKEL (reference sequence). The CDR3 runs 15 residues. The ends lost 4 bases at V and 0 bases at J; junction bases unmatched: 2.

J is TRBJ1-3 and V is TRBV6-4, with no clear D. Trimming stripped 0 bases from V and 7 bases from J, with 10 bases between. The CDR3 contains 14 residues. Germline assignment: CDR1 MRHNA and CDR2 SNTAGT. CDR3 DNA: TGTGCCAGCAGTGACTCTCGGAGGAGCAACACCATATATTTT. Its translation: CASSDSRRSNTIYF.

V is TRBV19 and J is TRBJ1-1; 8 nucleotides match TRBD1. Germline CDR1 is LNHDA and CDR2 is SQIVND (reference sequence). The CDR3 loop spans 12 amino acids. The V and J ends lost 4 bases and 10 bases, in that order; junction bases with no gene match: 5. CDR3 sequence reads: CASSTTRGPAFF. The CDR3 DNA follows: TGTGCCAGTAGTACGACCAGGGGGCCAGCTTTCTTT.

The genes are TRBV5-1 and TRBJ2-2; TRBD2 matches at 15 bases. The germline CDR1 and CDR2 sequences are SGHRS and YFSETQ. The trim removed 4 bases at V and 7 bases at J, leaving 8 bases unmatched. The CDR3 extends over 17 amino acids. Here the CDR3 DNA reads TGCGCCAGCAGCCCGCGGACTAGCGGGGGGGATGGCGGGGAGCTGTTTTTT. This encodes CASSPRTSGGDGGELFF. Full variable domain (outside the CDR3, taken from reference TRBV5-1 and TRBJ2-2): KAGVTQTPRYLIKTRGQQVTLSCSPISGHRSVSWYQQTPGQGLQFLFEYFSETQRNKGNFPGRFSGRQFSNSRSEMNVSTLELGDSALYLCASSPRTSGGDGGELFFGEGSRLTVL.

The CDR3 DNA follows: TGTGCCAGCAGCTTGGCCCCGGTTTCCTACGAGCAGTACTTC. This codes for CASSLAPVSYEQYF. The V call is TRBV5-6, the J call TRBJ2-7; D unclear. Trimming cost V 0 bases and J 1 base, with 8 bases left between them. The germline gives CDR1 SGHDT, CDR2 YYEEEE. The CDR3 contains 14 residues.

CDR3 protein: CASRYLGLRVYGYTF. The CDR3 DNA reads as TGTGCCAGCAGGTACCTGGGACTCCGAGTCTATGGCTACACCTTC. The V and J genes are TRBV2 and TRBJ1-2, with a possible D match to TRBD1 (5 bases). V dropped 6 bases and J dropped 4 bases, with 18 bases sitting between them. The CDR3 covers 15 residues. CDR1 is SNHLY, CDR2 FYNNEI, per germline. Full variable domain (rest looked up from reference TRBV2 and TRBJ1-2): EPEVTQTPSHQVTQMGQEVILRCVPISNHLYFYWYRQILGQKVEFLVSFYNNEISEKSEIFDDQFSVERPDGSNFTLKIRSTKLEDSAMYFCASRYLGLRVYGYTFGSGTRLTVV.

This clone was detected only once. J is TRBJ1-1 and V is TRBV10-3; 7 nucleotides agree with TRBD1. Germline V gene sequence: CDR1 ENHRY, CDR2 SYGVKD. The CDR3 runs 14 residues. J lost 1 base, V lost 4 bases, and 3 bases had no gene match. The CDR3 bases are TGTGCCATCAGTGTTAGGGGGCGGAACACTGAAGCTTTCTTT. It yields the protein CAISVRGRNTEAFF.

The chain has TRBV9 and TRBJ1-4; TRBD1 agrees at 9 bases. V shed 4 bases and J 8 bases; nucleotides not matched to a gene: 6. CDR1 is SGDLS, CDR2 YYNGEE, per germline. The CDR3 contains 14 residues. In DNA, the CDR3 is TGTGCCAGCAGCCCTGGACAGGGGAGGGAAAAACTGTTTTTT. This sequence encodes CASSPGQGREKLFF.

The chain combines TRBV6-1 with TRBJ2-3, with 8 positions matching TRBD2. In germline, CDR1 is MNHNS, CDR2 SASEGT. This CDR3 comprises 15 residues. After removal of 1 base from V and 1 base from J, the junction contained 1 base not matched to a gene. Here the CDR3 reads CASSEVGGGTDTQYF. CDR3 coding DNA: TGTGCCAGCAGTGAAGTCGGGGGGGGCACAGATACGCAGTATTTT.